This TCR beta chain was found in a study of cytomegalovirus exposure and HLA in healthy donors. Study-level findings and limits: A few CMV-associated chains were confirmed in vitro to be specific for CMV antigens. In a later analysis, productive TCRs from donors in an Asian-associated ancestry cluster reportedly carried fewer N-insertions than the cohort mean.

To note about this clone: No antigen is known for it.

The PCR had 60 Vbeta and 13 Jbeta primers. Measured with immunoSEQ multiplex PCR; TCRdb has only the in-frame clones, and not every one. Here the sample spans roughly 99,000 clones, around 78% being singletons. The V gene end was trimmed by 4 bases and the J gene end by 1 base; junction bases not matched to a gene: 4. The CDR3 is 14 amino acids. Germline loops: CDR1 SGDLS, CDR2 YYNGEE. The TCR was taken from a man between 25 and 39 years old in good health and CMV-seronegative. The V and J genes are TRBV9 and TRBJ2-5; 7 nucleotides agree with TRBD1. The sequencing input was PBMCs. CDR3 DNA: TGTGCCAGCAGCACCCGACAGGGCCAAGAGACCCAGTACTTC. Translation: CASSTRQGQETQYF.